Listed here is a single T cell receptor beta chain. The sample comes from a study of technical replicates of blood from a few donors. Profiled with immunoSEQ multiplex PCR; TCRdb holds only in-frame clones, not every one. The sample lists 95,000 to 100,000 clones; approximately 96% were seen once. The CDR3 has 15 amino acids. V gave up 1 base and J gave up 4 bases, with 13 bases separating them. CDR1 and CDR2 (germline): SGHTA, FQGNSA. This sequence joins TRBV7-2 and TRBJ1-2; maybe TRBD1 (5 bases). The specimen sequenced was T cells isolated from PBMCs. The clonotype was recovered from a human donor in good health. Here the CDR3 reads CASSLVTGPIYGYTF. The CDR3 nucleotides read TGTGCCAGCAGCTTAGTTACAGGACCGATCTATGGCTACACCTTC. Full variable domain (rest looked up from reference TRBV7-2 and TRBJ1-2): GAGVSQSPSNKVTEKGKDVELRCDPISGHTALYWYRQSLGQGLEFLIYFQGNSAPDKSGLPSDRFSAERTGGSVSTLTIQRTQQEDSAVYLCASSLVTGPIYGYTFGSGTRLTVV.